This T cell receptor (beta chain) was recorded in a study of hypomethylating agent response in myelodysplastic syndrome (dated by TCRdb to about 2021). Regarding the complete study: The hypomethylating agents azacitidine (about 75% of the 11) or decitabine (3 of 11) were used to treat the patients. Complete response or hematologic improvement was achieved by six patients, and roughly 5 patients were classified as non-responders. Response was defined as complete response or hematologic improvement, and any patient who met neither criterion was considered a non-responder. The most frequent mutation was TET2, found in about 45% of the 11 patients. A mean patient age of about 76 +/- 6.4 years was recorded, and a diploid cytogenetic profile was observed most commonly. The cohort included several male and a couple of female myelodysplastic syndrome patients.

Details on this clone: Its antigen has not been determined. Base quality data are lacking; no much larger clone is found one base away.

Library preparation used the immunoSEQ multiplex PCR assay. Each sample was run at survey resolution as two replicates of approximately 200 ng apiece, for a total of about 400 ng of DNA. Rearranged TCRB sequences in genomic DNA were detected with the hsTCRB kit, which uses multiplex PCR primers directed at V and J genes. The first PCR used the QIAGEN Multiplex PCR Kit for around 33 cycles to amplify the CDR3 region. Sample barcodes and Illumina adapters were attached to each replicate during a second PCR lasting 7 to 9 cycles. Quantification of the pooled libraries was done with a QuantStudio 6 and the KAPA library quantification kit. Approximately 14 pM of pooled libraries were sequenced on an Illumina MiSeq with 156-cycle single-end reads and a 15-cycle index read. On the study's bioinformatics: Of approximately 180,000 unique clonotypes, approximately 1.8% were flagged by VDJdb annotation as previously reported viral-epitope-specific. The immunoSEQ Data Assistant and immunoSEQ Analyzer turned the raw reads into TCRB repertoires that were normalized and annotated. Clonotypes were analyzed with BioAnalyzer and version 0.6.5 of the immunarch R package. Richness was estimated after downsampling every repertoire to the clone count of the smallest repertoire. Clonotypes were categorized as expanded, contracted or novel by Fisher's exact tests, where a novel clonotype had zero frequency before treatment. Significantly changed CDR3 beta sequences were clustered with GLIPH2 at simulation_depth=1000 and kmer_min_depth=3, and CDR3s shorter than five residues were left out. TCRdb provides this immuneACCESS table in a form limited to in-frame rearrangements. Some clones are lacking; in checked studies, under half of them reflect an unresolved V gene, and why the rest are absent is not known. D and trimming were read from the DNA, whereas the V and J calls and clone size are those reported in that table. This sample has some 3,500 clones in its table, and almost 85% of those were observed once. 27% of the sample rests with the top ten.

Broad study findings and their caveats: Responders more often showed novel clonotypes emerging, while non-responders displayed more contracted clonotypes after treatment. Healthy control donors were not age-matched to MDS patients, which could have impacted the MDS versus healthy comparison. Only approximately ten patients were analyzed, so the cohort was small. Possible recognition of novel MDS antigens by the shared GLIPH2 clusters was not confirmed, and experimental validation of that possible recognition is needed. Richness, rarefaction diversity and clonality did not change significantly after hypomethylating agent treatment, across all patients or within response groups.

T-cell subsets were not sorted, and bulk bone marrow was analyzed instead. Immunosequencing of the TCR beta CDR3 regions was performed on bone marrow from roughly 10 myelodysplastic syndrome patients before and after hypomethylating agent therapy. To track the repertoire longitudinally, every patient provided one baseline bone marrow along with two to three bone marrows taken at different post-treatment timepoints. Genomic DNA was extracted from whole bone marrow, and quality was checked by TapeStation, NanoDrop OneC and PicoGreen assays. The CDR3 measures 14 amino acids from cysteine to phenylalanine. CDR3 DNA only is kept here, 42 bases in frame from base 1. From a lookup of the germline V gene, CDR1 and CDR2 are SGHNT and YENEEA. The junction shows trimming of 5 bases on V and 3 bases on J, plus 11 bases between the germline ends.

The chain links TRBV11-3 with TRBJ1-5; the D segment cannot be called with confidence. The specimen was bone marrow, collected before or after starting hypomethylating agent treatment for myelodysplastic syndrome (not recorded which). The clonotype originates from a human donor with myelodysplastic syndrome. CDR3 region: CASSHRRTNQPQHF. The bases read TGTGCCAGCAGCCACAGACGAACCAATCAGCCCCAGCATTTT.